This T cell receptor beta chain was documented in a study of blood T cell repertoires in COVID-19. Across about two dozen US areas, participants ranged in age from about 18 to 90 years. Repertoires were generated with immunoSEQ multiplex PCR, while TCRdb's copy carries only in-frame clones and drops some. The table shows about 180,000 clones, with roughly 88% occurring only once. The J segment lost 6 bases and the V segment lost 2 bases, leaving 6 bases of the junction unmatched. Germline-derived CDR1 and CDR2 are SGHTA and FQGNSA. The CDR3 spans 15 residues. This receptor was identified in a woman younger than 35 who had recovered from COVID-19. V usage is TRBV7-2 and J usage is TRBJ1-4, with 7 nucleotides matching TRBD1. Sequences were obtained from PBMCs or T cells enriched from blood (not recorded which). Written as DNA, the CDR3 is TGTGCCAGCAGCTTAACAGGGGACATCGATGAAAAACTGTTTTTT. Amino acids: CASSLTGDIDEKLFF.